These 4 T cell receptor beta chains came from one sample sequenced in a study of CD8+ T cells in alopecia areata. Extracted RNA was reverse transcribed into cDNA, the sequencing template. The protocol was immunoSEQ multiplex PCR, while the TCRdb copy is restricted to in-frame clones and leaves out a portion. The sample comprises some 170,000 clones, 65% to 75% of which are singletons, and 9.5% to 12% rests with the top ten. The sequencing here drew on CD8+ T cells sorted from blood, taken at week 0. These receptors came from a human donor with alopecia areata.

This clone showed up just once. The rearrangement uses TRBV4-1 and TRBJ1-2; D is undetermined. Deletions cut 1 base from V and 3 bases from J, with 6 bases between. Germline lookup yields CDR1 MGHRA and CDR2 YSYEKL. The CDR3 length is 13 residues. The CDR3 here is CASSQGSHYGYTF. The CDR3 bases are TGCGCCAGCAGCCAAGGGTCACACTATGGCTACACCTTC.

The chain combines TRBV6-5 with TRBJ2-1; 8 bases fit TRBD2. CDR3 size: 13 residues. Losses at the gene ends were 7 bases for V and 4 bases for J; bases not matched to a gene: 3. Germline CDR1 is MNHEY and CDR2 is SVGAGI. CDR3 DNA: TGTGCCAGCACAGCGGGGGAGTACAATGAGCAGTTCTTC. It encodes CASTAGEYNEQFF.

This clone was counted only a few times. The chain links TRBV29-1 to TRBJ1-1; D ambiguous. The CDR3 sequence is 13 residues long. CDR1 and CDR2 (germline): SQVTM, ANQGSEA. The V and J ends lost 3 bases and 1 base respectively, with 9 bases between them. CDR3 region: CSVDRTTNTEAFF. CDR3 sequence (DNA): TGCAGCGTTGACCGAACTACGAACACTGAAGCTTTCTTT.

CDR3 bases: TGTGCCAGCAGTGGTTACGGGCCCGGGAAAACGGCCCAGTACTTC. This gives the protein CASSGYGPGKTAQYF. The chain uses TRBV6-1 and TRBJ2-5, with D tentatively TRBD2 (5 bases). Germline values: CDR1 MNHNS, CDR2 SASEGT. The V end was cut by 4 bases, the J end by 9 bases, with 21 bases between. CDR3 length: 15 residues.